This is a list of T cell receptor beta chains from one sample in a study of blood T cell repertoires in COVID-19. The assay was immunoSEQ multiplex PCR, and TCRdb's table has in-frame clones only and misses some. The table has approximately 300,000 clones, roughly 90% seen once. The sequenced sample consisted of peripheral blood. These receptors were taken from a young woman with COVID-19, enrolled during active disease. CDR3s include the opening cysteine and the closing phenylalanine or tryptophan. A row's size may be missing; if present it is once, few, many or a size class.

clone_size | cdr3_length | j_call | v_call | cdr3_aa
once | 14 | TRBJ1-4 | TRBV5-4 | CASSDWDRNEKLFF
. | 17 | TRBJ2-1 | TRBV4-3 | CASSQDTGLASYNEQFF
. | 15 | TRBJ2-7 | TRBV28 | CASSPPAGEGYEQYF
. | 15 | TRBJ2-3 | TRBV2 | CASSSSGSETDTQYF
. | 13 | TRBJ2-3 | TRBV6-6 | CASSYAGVDTQYF
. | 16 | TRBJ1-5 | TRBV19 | CASSLALTGQAQPQHF
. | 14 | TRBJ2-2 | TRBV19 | CASRGLAGTGELFF
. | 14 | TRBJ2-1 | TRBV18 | CASSPEERYNEQFF
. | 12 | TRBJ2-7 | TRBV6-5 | CATGLNVNEQYF
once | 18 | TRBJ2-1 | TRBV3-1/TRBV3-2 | CASSQAPLWGEGLHEQFF
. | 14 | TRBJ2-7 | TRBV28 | CASSFSGSSYEQYF
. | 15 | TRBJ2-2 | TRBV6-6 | CASRGYRGNTGELFF
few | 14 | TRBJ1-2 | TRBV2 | CASSTYRDNYGYTF
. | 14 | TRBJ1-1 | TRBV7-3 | CASSPGHTNTEAFF
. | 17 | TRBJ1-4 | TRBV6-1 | CASSEAWQGLSNEKLFF
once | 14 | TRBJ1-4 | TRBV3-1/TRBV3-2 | CASSRQSTNEKLFF
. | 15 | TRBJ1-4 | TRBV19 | CASSMTGTGIEKLFF
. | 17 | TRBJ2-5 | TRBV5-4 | CASSPGTSGRGGETQYF
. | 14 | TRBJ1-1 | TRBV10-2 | CASSFGQGRTEAFF
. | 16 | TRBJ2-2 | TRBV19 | CASSIFSGANTGELFF
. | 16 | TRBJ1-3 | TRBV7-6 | CASSLTPGGSGNTIYF
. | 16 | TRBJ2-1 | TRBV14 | CASSQERSRTYNEQFF
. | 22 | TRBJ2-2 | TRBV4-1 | CASSQDGRAGLDKYLNTGELFF
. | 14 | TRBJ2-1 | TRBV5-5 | CASSLSGRANEQFF
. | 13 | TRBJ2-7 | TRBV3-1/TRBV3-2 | CASSQVLAGEQYF
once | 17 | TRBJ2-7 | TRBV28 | CASSSPILAGGVNEQYF
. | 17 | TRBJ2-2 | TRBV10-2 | CASRSTGTSENTGELFF
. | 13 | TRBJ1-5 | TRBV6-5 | CASRRDSNQPQHF
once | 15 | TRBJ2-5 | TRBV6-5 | CASSPGTGAQETQYF
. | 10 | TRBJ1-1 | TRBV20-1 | CSASDREAFF
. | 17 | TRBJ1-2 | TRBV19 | CASSQFRLDRAFPGYTF
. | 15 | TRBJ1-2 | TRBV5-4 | CASSLVQGEDYGYTF
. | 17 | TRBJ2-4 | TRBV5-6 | CASSAPTGLLAKNIQYF
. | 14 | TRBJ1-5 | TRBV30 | CAWSGGNSNQPQHF
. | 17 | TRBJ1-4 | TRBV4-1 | CASSHTGTGATNEKLFF
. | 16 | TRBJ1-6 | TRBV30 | CAWMEKGLTYNSPLHF
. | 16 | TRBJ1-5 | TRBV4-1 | CASSQEGRVRAQPQHF
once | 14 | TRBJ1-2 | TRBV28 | CASRRQGSNYGYTF
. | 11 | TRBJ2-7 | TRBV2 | CASSEADRGTF